These 2 T cell receptor beta chains were all obtained from the same sample, sequenced in a study of CD8 T cells in ankylosing spondylitis. TCRdb itself ran the 5' RACE reads through MiXCR, one entry per CDR3 protein. Here the sample spans 350,000 or so distinct CDR3 sequences, approximately 10% being singletons. The sequenced material came from blood, either unsorted or a sorted T cell fraction (not recorded which). The source of these receptors is a female donor with ankylosing spondylitis or in good health (not recorded which).

There are many counts of this clonotype. V is TRBV29-1 and J is TRBJ2-5; D is unclear. From germline, CDR1 is SQVTM and CDR2 ANQGSEA. V shed 7 bases and J shed 4 bases, with 7 bases lying between them. The CDR3 extends over 10 amino acids. The CDR3 region is CSAYGETQYF. For the CDR3, the DNA is TGCAGCGCATATGGAGAGACCCAGTACTTC.

This clonotype was observed a few times. The V and J genes are TRBV5-1 and TRBJ1-2; TRBD1 matches at 7 bases. This CDR3 spans 14 amino acids. Germline CDR1 is SGHRS and CDR2 is YFSETQ. J lost 3 bases, V lost 4 bases, and 6 bases had no gene match. The CDR3 nucleotides are TGCGCCAGCAGCCAACAGGGGTTGGACTATGGCTACACCTTC. Translation gives CASSQQGLDYGYTF.